Given below is one TCR beta chain in context. One junction end does not reproduce the germline sequence, and a read error may be involved. Molecular barcoding with unique molecular identifiers was used for the TCRbeta library. TCRdb used MiXCR to reprocess the PCR reads, holding one entry per CDR3 protein. Among around 600,000 distinct CDR3 sequences listed, about 10% were seen once. The data stem from a study of T-cell reconstitution after alpha-beta-depleted transplantation in children. CDR3 size: 15 residues. Sequenced material: PBMCs from the stem cell graft donor, taken from the stem cell graft. This clonotype was obtained from a human donor who donated a stem cell graft to a child with acute myeloid leukemia. V usage is TRBV12-3 or TRBV12-4 and J usage is TRBJ2-7, with 8 bases that match TRBD2. CDR3 sequence (DNA): TGTGCCAGCAGTTTATCCGGGACTAGTACCTACGAGCGGTACTTC. Protein product: CASSLSGTSTYERYF.